This is a list of T cell receptor beta chains from one sample in a study of shared clonotypes between healthy human individuals. The repertoire was sequenced with immunoSEQ multiplex PCR; TCRdb's copy has only in-frame clones and lacks some. The sample carries a few hundred thousand clones, roughly 97% recorded once. Sequencing used naive CD4+ T cells sorted from blood. The receptors here all came from a woman in her thirties in good health. Each CDR3 is given with its conserved first and last residue. Fields, in order: D gene, V gene, clone size, J gene, CDR3 DNA, CDR3 protein. The D gene is left open where the match is weak. The size entry is marked missing in some rows and otherwise reads once, few, many or a size class.

d_call: TRBD2; v_call: TRBV23-1; clone_size: -; j_call: TRBJ2-5; cdr3_nt: TGCGCCAGCAGCTCCTCAAGTCCGGGACTAGCGGGAGGTCGGGGAGAGACCCAGTACTTC; cdr3_aa: CASSSSSPGLAGGRGETQYF
d_call: -; v_call: TRBV19; clone_size: -; j_call: TRBJ1-2; cdr3_nt: TGTGCCAGTAGTATAACGGGTAACCTTCTCTATGGCTACACCTTC; cdr3_aa: CASSITGNLLYGYTF
d_call: TRBD1; v_call: TRBV6-6; clone_size: -; j_call: TRBJ1-5; cdr3_nt: TGTGCCAGCCGGGACAGGGAGGTTCAGCCCCAGCATTTT; cdr3_aa: CASRDREVQPQHF
d_call: TRBD1; v_call: TRBV7-2; clone_size: once; j_call: TRBJ2-5; cdr3_nt: TGTGCCAGCAGCCCGACAGGGGGAGGAAGGGAGACCCAGTACTTC; cdr3_aa: CASSPTGGGRETQYF
d_call: -; v_call: TRBV15; clone_size: -; j_call: TRBJ2-1; cdr3_nt: TGTGCCACCAGCATTAGCATCACCTACAATGAGCAGTTCTTC; cdr3_aa: CATSISITYNEQFF
d_call: TRBD1; v_call: TRBV27; clone_size: once; j_call: TRBJ2-7; cdr3_nt: TGTGCCAGTGGGACAGGGAGACTCTCCTACGAGCAGTACTTC; cdr3_aa: CASGTGRLSYEQYF
d_call: TRBD1; v_call: TRBV11-2; clone_size: -; j_call: TRBJ1-1; cdr3_nt: TGTGCCAGCAGCCCTCGGACAGGGGGAGGGTTTGGGAACACTGAAGCTTTCTTT; cdr3_aa: CASSPRTGGGFGNTEAFF
d_call: TRBD1; v_call: TRBV18; clone_size: -; j_call: TRBJ1-5; cdr3_nt: TGTGCCAGCTCAGAGACAGGGAGTCCCCAGCCCCAGCATTTT; cdr3_aa: CASSETGSPQPQHF
d_call: TRBD2; v_call: TRBV19; clone_size: -; j_call: TRBJ2-1; cdr3_nt: TGTGCCAGTAGTATCACCCTCGGGGTAGCGGGAGATGATGAGCAGTTCTTC; cdr3_aa: CASSITLGVAGDDEQFF
d_call: -; v_call: TRBV2; clone_size: -; j_call: TRBJ1-1; cdr3_nt: TGTGCCAGCAGAGAGGACAGCCCTGAAGCTTTCTTT; cdr3_aa: CASREDSPEAFF
d_call: -; v_call: TRBV28; clone_size: -; j_call: TRBJ2-1; cdr3_nt: TGTGCCAGCAGTCCTTGGGGGAGCTCCTACAATGAGCAGTTCTTC; cdr3_aa: CASSPWGSSYNEQFF
d_call: TRBD1; v_call: TRBV28; clone_size: -; j_call: TRBJ1-5; cdr3_nt: TGTGCCAGCACCCTAGACAGGGGGCTAGGTCAGCCCCAGCATTTT; cdr3_aa: CASTLDRGLGQPQHF
d_call: TRBD1; v_call: TRBV4-1; clone_size: -; j_call: TRBJ1-3; cdr3_nt: TGCGCCAGCAGGCAGACAGGGCTAGGAAACACCATATATTTT; cdr3_aa: CASRQTGLGNTIYF
d_call: -; v_call: TRBV30; clone_size: -; j_call: TRBJ2-7; cdr3_nt: TGTGCCTGGAGCCTTACAGGTTTCGCCTACGAGCAGTACTTC; cdr3_aa: CAWSLTGFAYEQYF
d_call: -; v_call: TRBV27; clone_size: -; j_call: TRBJ2-5; cdr3_nt: TGTGCCAGCAGTTTGGTACAGCAAGAGACCCAGTACTTC; cdr3_aa: CASSLVQQETQYF
d_call: -; v_call: TRBV28; clone_size: -; j_call: TRBJ1-2; cdr3_nt: TGTGCCAGCAGTACCCATTTGCATGGCTACACCTTC; cdr3_aa: CASSTHLHGYTF
d_call: -; v_call: TRBV28; clone_size: -; j_call: TRBJ1-3; cdr3_nt: TGTGCCAGCAGGCTGACTGGAAACACCATATATTTT; cdr3_aa: CASRLTGNTIYF
d_call: -; v_call: TRBV11-1; clone_size: -; j_call: TRBJ1-1; cdr3_nt: TGTGCCAGCAGCCTTCTTACTGGGGGAAACACTGAAGCTTTCTTT; cdr3_aa: CASSLLTGGNTEAFF
d_call: TRBD2; v_call: TRBV27; clone_size: -; j_call: TRBJ2-1; cdr3_nt: TGTGCCAGCAGACAAATAGCGGGATTGGTAAATGAGCAGTTCTTC; cdr3_aa: CASRQIAGLVNEQFF
d_call: -; v_call: TRBV6-1; clone_size: -; j_call: TRBJ2-1; cdr3_nt: TGTGCCAGCAGCCACGGGCAACGAGAGTTCTTC; cdr3_aa: CASSHGQREFF
d_call: -; v_call: TRBV25-1; clone_size: -; j_call: TRBJ1-4; cdr3_nt: TGTGCCAGCAGTGAATATCAGGGGATTAGTGAAAAACTGTTTTTT; cdr3_aa: CASSEYQGISEKLFF
d_call: -; v_call: TRBV27; clone_size: -; j_call: TRBJ2-7; cdr3_nt: TGTGCCAGCAGTCCTGTGGAGTGGTACGAGCAGTACTTC; cdr3_aa: CASSPVEWYEQYF
d_call: -; v_call: TRBV6-5; clone_size: -; j_call: TRBJ1-1; cdr3_nt: TGTGCCAGCACCGCGACGGGGAGGGATACTGAAGCTTTCTTT; cdr3_aa: CASTATGRDTEAFF
d_call: -; v_call: TRBV29-1; clone_size: -; j_call: TRBJ2-3; cdr3_nt: TGCAGCGCAGTCACCCTCGGATCTAGCACAGATACGCAGTATTTT; cdr3_aa: CSAVTLGSSTDTQYF
d_call: -; v_call: TRBV28; clone_size: -; j_call: TRBJ1-1; cdr3_nt: TGTGCCAGCTTACCCGGGACGGTAAACACTGAAGCTTTCTTT; cdr3_aa: CASLPGTVNTEAFF
d_call: -; v_call: TRBV18; clone_size: -; j_call: TRBJ2-3; cdr3_nt: TGTGCCAGCTCACCACTCAAGACTCTCACAGATACGCAGTATTTT; cdr3_aa: CASSPLKTLTDTQYF
d_call: -; v_call: TRBV13; clone_size: -; j_call: TRBJ1-2; cdr3_nt: TGTGCCAGCAGCTTGGGCAGCCCGAAATTCTATGGCTACACCTTC; cdr3_aa: CASSLGSPKFYGYTF
d_call: TRBD2; v_call: TRBV5-1; clone_size: -; j_call: TRBJ2-1; cdr3_nt: TGCGCCAGCAGCTCCCCCACTAGCGGGAGGGAGCAGTTCTTC; cdr3_aa: CASSSPTSGREQFF
d_call: TRBD2; v_call: TRBV27; clone_size: -; j_call: TRBJ2-3; cdr3_nt: TGTGCCAGCAGCTTGACTAGCGGGACCGCAGATACGCAGTATTTT; cdr3_aa: CASSLTSGTADTQYF
d_call: -; v_call: TRBV19; clone_size: -; j_call: TRBJ1-5; cdr3_nt: TGTGCCAGTAGTATAGAGGGGGCGGTAAATCAGCCCCAGCATTTT; cdr3_aa: CASSIEGAVNQPQHF
d_call: TRBD2; v_call: TRBV11-2; clone_size: -; j_call: TRBJ2-7; cdr3_nt: TGTGCCAGCAGCGCCCCAGGAGCGGGGGGCTCCTACGAGCAGTACTTC; cdr3_aa: CASSAPGAGGSYEQYF
d_call: TRBD1; v_call: TRBV11-2; clone_size: -; j_call: TRBJ2-7; cdr3_nt: TGTGCCAGCAGGCGACAGGGTCGAGGCTACGAGCAGTACTTC; cdr3_aa: CASRRQGRGYEQYF
d_call: -; v_call: TRBV30; clone_size: -; j_call: TRBJ1-5; cdr3_nt: TGTGCCTGGAGTTGGGCAGGCGGCAATCAGCCCCAGCATTTT; cdr3_aa: CAWSWAGGNQPQHF
d_call: TRBD1; v_call: TRBV27; clone_size: -; j_call: TRBJ2-5; cdr3_nt: TGTGCCAGCAGTCCCCCCCCGGACAGGGGGCAGACCCAGTACTTC; cdr3_aa: CASSPPPDRGQTQYF
d_call: -; v_call: TRBV5-1; clone_size: -; j_call: TRBJ1-6; cdr3_nt: TGCGCCAGCAGAGACGGGCACTATAATTCACCCCTCCACTTT; cdr3_aa: CASRDGHYNSPLHF
d_call: TRBD1; v_call: TRBV28; clone_size: -; j_call: TRBJ2-3; cdr3_nt: TGTGCCAGCAGCGGGTCAGGGGACAGGGGACTAGATACGCAGTATTTT; cdr3_aa: CASSGSGDRGLDTQYF
d_call: -; v_call: TRBV5-4; clone_size: -; j_call: TRBJ2-1; cdr3_nt: TGTGCCAGCAGCTCGATCTGGACTACCGACGATGAGCAGTTCTTC; cdr3_aa: CASSSIWTTDDEQFF
d_call: TRBD2; v_call: TRBV5-1; clone_size: -; j_call: TRBJ2-2; cdr3_nt: TGCGCCAGCAGGGGGAGTAGCGGGAGTGATGACACCGGGGAGCTGTTTTTT; cdr3_aa: CASRGSSGSDDTGELFF
d_call: TRBD2; v_call: TRBV19; clone_size: -; j_call: TRBJ2-1; cdr3_nt: TGTGCCCCACGGGGACTAGCGGGAGGGAATGAGCAGTTCTTC; cdr3_aa: CAPRGLAGGNEQFF
d_call: TRBD2; v_call: TRBV5-1; clone_size: -; j_call: TRBJ2-1; cdr3_nt: TGCGCCAGCAGCCCCGGGACTAGACTCCGGGATGAGCAGTTCTTC; cdr3_aa: CASSPGTRLRDEQFF
d_call: TRBD1; v_call: TRBV28; clone_size: -; j_call: TRBJ1-5; cdr3_nt: TGTGCCAGCAGTTTGGGAGGGGGCACTCAGCCCCAGCATTTT; cdr3_aa: CASSLGGGTQPQHF
d_call: -; v_call: TRBV11-2; clone_size: -; j_call: TRBJ2-2; cdr3_nt: TGTGCCAGCAGCTTATGGACAGTGAACACCGGGGAGCTGTTTTTT; cdr3_aa: CASSLWTVNTGELFF
d_call: TRBD1; v_call: TRBV7-9; clone_size: -; j_call: TRBJ2-1; cdr3_nt: TGTGCCAGCAGCTTTGATCCCGGGACAGGGGTCTTCTTC; cdr3_aa: CASSFDPGTGVFF
d_call: -; v_call: TRBV4-1; clone_size: -; j_call: TRBJ2-7; cdr3_nt: TGCGCCAGCAGCCAAGATGCGGCTAGGCAGTACTTC; cdr3_aa: CASSQDAARQYF
d_call: TRBD1; v_call: TRBV28; clone_size: -; j_call: TRBJ2-7; cdr3_nt: TGTGCCAGCAGTTTTACAGGGGGAAGACTCGAGCAGTACTTC; cdr3_aa: CASSFTGGRLEQYF
d_call: -; v_call: TRBV6-1; clone_size: -; j_call: TRBJ2-1; cdr3_nt: TGTGCCAGCAGCCGCGGGGGAGGGGGGTATAATGAGCAGTTCTTC; cdr3_aa: CASSRGGGGYNEQFF